The clone carrying this T cell receptor beta chain was observed a single time. The antigen remains undetermined. These data come from a study of shared clonotypes between healthy human individuals. This CDR3 has 14 amino acids. Germline V gene sequence: CDR1 MDHEN, CDR2 SYDVKM. Trimming pared 7 bases from V and 9 bases from J, leaving 16 bases between. Study-wide points: Naive CD4 clonotypes overlapped across a handful of donors at approximately 5.3%.

Generated by immunoSEQ multiplex PCR, the TCRdb table keeps only in-frame clones and is missing some. The repertoire holds under 2,500,000 clones, with about 94% as singletons. The material sequenced was naive CD4+ T cells sorted from blood. Specified subset: CD45RA+ positively selected. V and J are TRBV28 and TRBJ1-6; D remains ambiguous. The receptor was derived from a man in his late teens or twenties in good health. The CDR3 spells CASTSSGSPSPLHF. In nucleotides, the CDR3 is TGTGCCAGCACTAGCTCGGGATCGCCTTCACCCCTCCACTTT.